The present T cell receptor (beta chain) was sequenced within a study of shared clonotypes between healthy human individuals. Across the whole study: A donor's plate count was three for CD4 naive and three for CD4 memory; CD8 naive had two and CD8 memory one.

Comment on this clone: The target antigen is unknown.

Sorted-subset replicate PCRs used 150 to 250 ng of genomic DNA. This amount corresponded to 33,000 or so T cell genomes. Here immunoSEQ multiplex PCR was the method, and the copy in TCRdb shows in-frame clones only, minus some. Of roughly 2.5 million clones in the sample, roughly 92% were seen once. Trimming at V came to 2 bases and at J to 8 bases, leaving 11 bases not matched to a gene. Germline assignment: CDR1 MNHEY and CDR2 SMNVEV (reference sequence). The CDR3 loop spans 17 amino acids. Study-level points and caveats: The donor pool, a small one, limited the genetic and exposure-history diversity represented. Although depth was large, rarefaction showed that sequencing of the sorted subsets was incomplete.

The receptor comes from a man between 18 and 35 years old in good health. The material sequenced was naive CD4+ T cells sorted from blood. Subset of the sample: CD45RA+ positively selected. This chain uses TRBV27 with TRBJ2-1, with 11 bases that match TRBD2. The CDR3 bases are TGTGCCAGCAGTTTACGGGGAGGGACTAGCGGTAACGATGAGCAGTTCTTC. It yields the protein CASSLRGGTSGNDEQFF.